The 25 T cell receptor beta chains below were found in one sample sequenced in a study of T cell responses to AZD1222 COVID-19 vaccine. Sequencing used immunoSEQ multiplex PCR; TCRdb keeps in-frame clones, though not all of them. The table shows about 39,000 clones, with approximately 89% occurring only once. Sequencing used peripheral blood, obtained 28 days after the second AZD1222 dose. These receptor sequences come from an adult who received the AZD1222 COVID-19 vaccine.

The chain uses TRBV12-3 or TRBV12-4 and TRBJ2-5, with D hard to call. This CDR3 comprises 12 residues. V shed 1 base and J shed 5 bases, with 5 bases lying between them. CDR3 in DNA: TGTGCCAGCAGTTTAGGTCGGGAGACCCAGTACTTC. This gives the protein CASSLGRETQYF.

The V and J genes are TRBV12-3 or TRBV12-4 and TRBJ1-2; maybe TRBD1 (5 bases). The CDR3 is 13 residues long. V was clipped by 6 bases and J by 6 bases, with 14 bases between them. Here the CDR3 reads CASSSGRVDGYTF. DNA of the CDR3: TGTGCCAGCAGCTCCGGCAGGGTGGATGGCTACACCTTC.

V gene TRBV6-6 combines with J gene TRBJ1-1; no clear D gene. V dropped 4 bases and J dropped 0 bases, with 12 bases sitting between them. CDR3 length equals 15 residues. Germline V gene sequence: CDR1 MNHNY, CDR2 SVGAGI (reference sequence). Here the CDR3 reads CASSSIDQLNTEAFF. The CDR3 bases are TGTGCCAGCAGTTCCATAGACCAGCTGAACACTGAAGCTTTCTTT.

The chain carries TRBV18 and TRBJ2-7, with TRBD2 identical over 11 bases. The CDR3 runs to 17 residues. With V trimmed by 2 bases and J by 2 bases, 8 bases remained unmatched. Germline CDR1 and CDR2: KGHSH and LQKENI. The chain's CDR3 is CASSPKIVAGGTYEQYF. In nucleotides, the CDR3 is TGTGCCAGCTCACCAAAGATAGTAGCGGGGGGGACCTACGAGCAGTACTTC.

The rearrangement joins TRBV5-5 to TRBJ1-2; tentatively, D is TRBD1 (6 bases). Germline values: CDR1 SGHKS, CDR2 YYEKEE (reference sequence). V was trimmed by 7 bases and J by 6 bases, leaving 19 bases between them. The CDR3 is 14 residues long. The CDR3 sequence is CASDLGIRGHGYTF. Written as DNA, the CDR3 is TGTGCCAGCGATTTGGGGATTCGGGGGCATGGCTACACCTTC.

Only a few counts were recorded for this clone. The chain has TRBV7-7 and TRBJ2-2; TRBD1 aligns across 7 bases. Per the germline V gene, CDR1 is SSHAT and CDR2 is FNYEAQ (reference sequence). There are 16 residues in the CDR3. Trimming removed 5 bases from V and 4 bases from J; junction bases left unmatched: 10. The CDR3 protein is CASSPGTALGTGELFF. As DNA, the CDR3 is TGTGCCAGCAGCCCTGGGACAGCATTGGGCACCGGGGAGCTGTTTTTT.

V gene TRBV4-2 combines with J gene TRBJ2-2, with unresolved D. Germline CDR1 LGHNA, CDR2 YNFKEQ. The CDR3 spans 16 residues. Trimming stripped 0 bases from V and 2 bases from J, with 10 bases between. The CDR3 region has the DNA TGTGCCAGCAGCCAAGATACACAGATCAACACCGGGGAGCTGTTTTTT. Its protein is CASSQDTQINTGELFF.

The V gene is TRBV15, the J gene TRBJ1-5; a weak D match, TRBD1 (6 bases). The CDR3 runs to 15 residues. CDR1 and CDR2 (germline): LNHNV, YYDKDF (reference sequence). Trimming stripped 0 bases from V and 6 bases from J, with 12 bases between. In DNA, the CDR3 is TGTGCCACCAGCAGAGACCGGGGGGGGGCTCAGCCCCAGCATTTT. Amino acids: CATSRDRGGAQPQHF.

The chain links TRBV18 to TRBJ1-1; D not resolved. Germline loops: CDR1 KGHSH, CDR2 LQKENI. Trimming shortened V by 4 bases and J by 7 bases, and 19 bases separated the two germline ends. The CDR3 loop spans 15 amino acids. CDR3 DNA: TGTGCCAGCTCACGAGCAGCTGGGGAAGGAAATGAAGCTTTCTTT. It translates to CASSRAAGEGNEAFF. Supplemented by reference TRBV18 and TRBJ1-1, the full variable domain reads NAGVMQNPRHLVRRRGQEARLRCSPMKGHSHVYWYRQLPEEGLKFMVYLQKENIIDESGMPKERFSAEFPKEGPSILRIQQVVRGDSAAYFCASSRAAGEGNEAFFGQGTRLTVV.

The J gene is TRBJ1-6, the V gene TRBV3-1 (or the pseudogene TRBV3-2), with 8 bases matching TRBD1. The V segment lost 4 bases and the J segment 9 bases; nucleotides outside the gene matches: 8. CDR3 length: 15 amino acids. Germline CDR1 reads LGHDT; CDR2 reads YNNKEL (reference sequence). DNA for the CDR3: TGTGCCAGCAGCCCGCGACAGGGGATACCTTCACCCCTCCACTTT. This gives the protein CASSPRQGIPSPLHF.

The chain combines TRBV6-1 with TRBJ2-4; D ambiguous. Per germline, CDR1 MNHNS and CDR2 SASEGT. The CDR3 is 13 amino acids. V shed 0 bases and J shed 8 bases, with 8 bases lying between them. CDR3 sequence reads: CASSEAPRDIQYF. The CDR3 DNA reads TGTGCCAGCAGTGAAGCCCCCCGAGACATTCAGTACTTC.

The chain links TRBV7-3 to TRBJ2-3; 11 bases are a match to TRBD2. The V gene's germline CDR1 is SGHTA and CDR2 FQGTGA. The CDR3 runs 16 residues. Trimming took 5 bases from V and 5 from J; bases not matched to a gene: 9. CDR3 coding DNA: TGTGCCAGCAGCGCCATAGCGGGAGGGCCGGTAGATACGCAGTATTTT. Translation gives CASSAIAGGPVDTQYF. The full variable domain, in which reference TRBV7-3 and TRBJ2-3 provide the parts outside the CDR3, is GAGVSQTPSNKVTEKGKYVELRCDPISGHTALYWYRQSLGQGPEFLIYFQGTGAADDSGLPNDRFFAVRPEGSVSTLKIQRTERGDSAVYLCASSAIAGGPVDTQYFGPGTRLTVL.

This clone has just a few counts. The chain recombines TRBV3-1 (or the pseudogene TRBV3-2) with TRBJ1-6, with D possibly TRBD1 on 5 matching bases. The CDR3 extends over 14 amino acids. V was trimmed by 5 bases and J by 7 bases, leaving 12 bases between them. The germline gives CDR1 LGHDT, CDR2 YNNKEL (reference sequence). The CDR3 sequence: CASSSGGTNSPLHF. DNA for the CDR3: TGTGCCAGCAGCTCGGGGGGGACGAATTCACCCCTCCACTTT.

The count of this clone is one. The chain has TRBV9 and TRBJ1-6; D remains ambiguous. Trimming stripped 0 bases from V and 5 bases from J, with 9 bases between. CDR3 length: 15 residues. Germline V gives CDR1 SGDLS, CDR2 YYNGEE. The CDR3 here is CASSVGSSDNSPLHF. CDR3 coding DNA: TGTGCCAGCAGCGTAGGCAGCAGCGATAATTCACCCCTCCACTTT.

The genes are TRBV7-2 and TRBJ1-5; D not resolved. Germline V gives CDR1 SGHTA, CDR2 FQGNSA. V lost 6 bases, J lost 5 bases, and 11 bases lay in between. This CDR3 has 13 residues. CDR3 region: CASRSAVDQPQHF. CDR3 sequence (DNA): TGTGCCAGCAGGTCAGCGGTTGATCAGCCCCAGCATTTT.

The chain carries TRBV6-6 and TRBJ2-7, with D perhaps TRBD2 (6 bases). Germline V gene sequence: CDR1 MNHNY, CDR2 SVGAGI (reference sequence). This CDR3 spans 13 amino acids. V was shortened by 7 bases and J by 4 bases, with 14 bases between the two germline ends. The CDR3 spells CASNSGLTYEQYF. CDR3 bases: TGTGCCAGCAATTCGGGACTCACTTACGAGCAGTACTTC.

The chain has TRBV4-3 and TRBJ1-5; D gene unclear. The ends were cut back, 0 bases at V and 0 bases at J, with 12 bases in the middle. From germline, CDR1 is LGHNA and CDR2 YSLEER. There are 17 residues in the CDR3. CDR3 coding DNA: TGCGCCAGCAGCCAAGATCGGGCAGACCATAGCAATCAGCCCCAGCATTTT. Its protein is CASSQDRADHSNQPQHF.

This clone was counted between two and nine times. As DNA, the CDR3 is TGTGCCAGCGGAGCAGCGGGGGCGGGCGGGGAGCTGTTTTTT. The encoded protein is CASGAAGAGGELFF. The V and J genes are TRBV9 and TRBJ2-2; 8 nucleotides match TRBD2. The ends lost 7 bases at V and 7 bases at J; junction bases unmatched: 9. The V gene's germline CDR1 is SGDLS and CDR2 YYNGEE. The CDR3 contains 14 residues. Based on the CDR3 plus reference TRBV9 and TRBJ2-2, the full variable domain is DSGVTQTPKHLITATGQRVTLRCSPRSGDLSVYWYQQSLDQGLQFLIQYYNGEERAKGNILERFSAQQFPDLHSELNLSSLELGDSALYFCASGAAGAGGELFFGEGSRLTVL.

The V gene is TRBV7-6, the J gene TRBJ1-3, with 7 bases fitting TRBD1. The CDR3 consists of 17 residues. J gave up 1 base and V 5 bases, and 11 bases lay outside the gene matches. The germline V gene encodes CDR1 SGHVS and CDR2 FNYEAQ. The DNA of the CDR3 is TGTGCCAGCAGCCCGGCTCGACAGGGATCATCTGGAAACACCATATATTTT. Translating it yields CASSPARQGSSGNTIYF.

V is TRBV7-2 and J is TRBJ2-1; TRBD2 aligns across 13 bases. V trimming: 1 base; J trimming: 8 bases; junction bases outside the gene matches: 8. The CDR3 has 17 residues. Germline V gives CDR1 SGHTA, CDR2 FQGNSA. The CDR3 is CASSLGLRTSGGDEQFF. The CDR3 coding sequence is TGTGCCAGCAGCTTAGGCCTCAGGACTAGCGGGGGTGATGAGCAGTTCTTC.

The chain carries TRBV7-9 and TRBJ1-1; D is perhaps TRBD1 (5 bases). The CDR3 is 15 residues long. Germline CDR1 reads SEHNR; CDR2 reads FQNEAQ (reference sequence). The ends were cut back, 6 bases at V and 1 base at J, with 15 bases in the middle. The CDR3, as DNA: TGTGCCAGCAGGAACGTCGACAGACCGAACACTGAAGCTTTCTTT. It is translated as CASRNVDRPNTEAFF.

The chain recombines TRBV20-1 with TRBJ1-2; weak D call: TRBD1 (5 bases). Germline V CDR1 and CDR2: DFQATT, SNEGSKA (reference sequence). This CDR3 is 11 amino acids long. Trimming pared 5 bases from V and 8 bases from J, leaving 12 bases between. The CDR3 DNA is TGCAGTGCTCCCGGGGCGGAGGGCTACACCTTC. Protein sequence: CSAPGAEGYTF.

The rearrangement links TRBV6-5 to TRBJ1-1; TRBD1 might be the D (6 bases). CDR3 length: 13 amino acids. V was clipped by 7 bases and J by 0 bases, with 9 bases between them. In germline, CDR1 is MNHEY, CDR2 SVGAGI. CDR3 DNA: TGTGCCAGCAACCGGGACATGAACACTGAAGCTTTCTTT. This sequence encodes CASNRDMNTEAFF.

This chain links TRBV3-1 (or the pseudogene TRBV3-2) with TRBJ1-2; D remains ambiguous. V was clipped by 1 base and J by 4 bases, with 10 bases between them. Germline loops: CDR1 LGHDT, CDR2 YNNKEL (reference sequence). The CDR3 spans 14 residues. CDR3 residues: CASSQAQPTYGYTF. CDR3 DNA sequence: TGTGCCAGCAGCCAAGCCCAACCGACCTATGGCTACACCTTC.

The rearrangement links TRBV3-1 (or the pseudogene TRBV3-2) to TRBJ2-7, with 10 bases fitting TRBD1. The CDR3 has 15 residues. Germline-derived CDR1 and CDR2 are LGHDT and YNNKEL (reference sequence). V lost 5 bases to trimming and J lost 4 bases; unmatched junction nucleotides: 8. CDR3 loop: CASSSQRTGGYEQYF. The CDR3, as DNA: TGTGCCAGCAGCTCCCAGCGGACAGGGGGATACGAGCAGTACTTC.